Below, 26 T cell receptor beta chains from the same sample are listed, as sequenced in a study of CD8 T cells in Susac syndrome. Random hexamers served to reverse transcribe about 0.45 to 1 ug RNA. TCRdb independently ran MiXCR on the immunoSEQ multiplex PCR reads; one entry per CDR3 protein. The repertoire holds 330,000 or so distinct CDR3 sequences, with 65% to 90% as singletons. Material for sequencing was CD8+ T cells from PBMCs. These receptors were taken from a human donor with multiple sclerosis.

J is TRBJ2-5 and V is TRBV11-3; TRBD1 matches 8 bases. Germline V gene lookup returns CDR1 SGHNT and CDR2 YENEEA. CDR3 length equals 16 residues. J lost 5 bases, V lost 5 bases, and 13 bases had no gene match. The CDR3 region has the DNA TGTGCCAGCAGCGAAGGAACGACAGGGGAGTACGAGACCCAGTACTTC. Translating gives CASSEGTTGEYETQYF.

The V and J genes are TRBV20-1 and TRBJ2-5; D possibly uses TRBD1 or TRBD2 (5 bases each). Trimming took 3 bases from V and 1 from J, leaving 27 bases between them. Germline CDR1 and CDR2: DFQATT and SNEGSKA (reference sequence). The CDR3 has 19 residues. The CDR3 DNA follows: TGCAGTGCTAGCAGGACCGGGACGCAGGTGACCTGGGTCCAAGAGACCCAGTACTTC. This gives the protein CSASRTGTQVTWVQETQYF.

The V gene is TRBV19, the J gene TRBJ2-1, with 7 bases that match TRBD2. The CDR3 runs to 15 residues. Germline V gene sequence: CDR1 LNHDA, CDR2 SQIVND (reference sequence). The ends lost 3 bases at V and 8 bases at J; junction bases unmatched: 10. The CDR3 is CASSMVSGIVDEQFF. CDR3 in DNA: TGTGCCAGTAGTATGGTCAGCGGGATCGTAGATGAGCAGTTCTTC.

DNA for the CDR3: TGTGCCAGCAGATTTACTAGCGGCCACACAGATACGCAGTATTTT. Its translation: CASRFTSGHTDTQYF. The V gene is TRBV6-1, the J gene TRBJ2-3; the match to TRBD2 covers 8 bases. Losses at the gene ends were 6 bases for V and 2 bases for J; bases not matched to a gene: 7. CDR1 and CDR2 (germline): MNHNS, SASEGT. The CDR3 length is 15 residues.

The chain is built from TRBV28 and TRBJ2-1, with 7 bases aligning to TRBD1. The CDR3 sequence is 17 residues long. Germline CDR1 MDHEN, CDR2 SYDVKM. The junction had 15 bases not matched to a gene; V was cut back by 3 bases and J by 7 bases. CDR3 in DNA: TGTGCCAGCAGTTTTCCTCCTTTAGGGGGCGATCGTAATGAGCAGTTCTTC. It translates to CASSFPPLGGDRNEQFF.

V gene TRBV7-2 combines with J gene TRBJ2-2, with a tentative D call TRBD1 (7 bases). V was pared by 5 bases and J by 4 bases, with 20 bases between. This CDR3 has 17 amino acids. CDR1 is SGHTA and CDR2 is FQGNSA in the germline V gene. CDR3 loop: CASSPSGGTVSTGELFF. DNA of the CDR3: TGTGCCAGCAGCCCGAGCGGCGGGACAGTCAGCACCGGGGAGCTGTTTTTT. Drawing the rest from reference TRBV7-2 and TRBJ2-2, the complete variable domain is GAGVSQSPSNKVTEKGKDVELRCDPISGHTALYWYRQSLGQGLEFLIYFQGNSAPDKSGLPSDRFSAERTGGSVSTLTIQRTQQEDSAVYLCASSPSGGTVSTGELFFGEGSRLTVL.

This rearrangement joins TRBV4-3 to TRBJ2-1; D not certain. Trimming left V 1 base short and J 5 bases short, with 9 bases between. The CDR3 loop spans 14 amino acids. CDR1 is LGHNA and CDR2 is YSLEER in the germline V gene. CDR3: CASSQGAVDNEQFF. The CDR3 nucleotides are TGCGCCAGCAGCCAAGGGGCTGTTGACAATGAGCAGTTCTTC.

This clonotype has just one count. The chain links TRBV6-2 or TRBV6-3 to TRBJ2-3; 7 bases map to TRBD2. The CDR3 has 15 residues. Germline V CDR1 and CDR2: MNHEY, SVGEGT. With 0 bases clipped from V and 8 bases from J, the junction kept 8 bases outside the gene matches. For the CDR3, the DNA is TGTGCCAGCAGTTACTCCCTAGCGGCCCCTGCTACGCAGTATTTT. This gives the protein CASSYSLAAPATQYF.

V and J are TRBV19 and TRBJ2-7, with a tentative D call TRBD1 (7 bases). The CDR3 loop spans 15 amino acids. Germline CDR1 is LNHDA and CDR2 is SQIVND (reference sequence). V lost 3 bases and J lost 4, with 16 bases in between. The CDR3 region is CASSILATGRYEQYF. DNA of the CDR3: TGTGCCAGTAGTATTTTGGCGACAGGGAGGTACGAGCAGTACTTC.

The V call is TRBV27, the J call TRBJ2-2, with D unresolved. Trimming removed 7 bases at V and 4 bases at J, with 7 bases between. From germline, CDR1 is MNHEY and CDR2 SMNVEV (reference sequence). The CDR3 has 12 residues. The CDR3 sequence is CASKALTGELFF. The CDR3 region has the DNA TGTGCCAGCAAGGCCCTCACCGGGGAGCTGTTTTTT.

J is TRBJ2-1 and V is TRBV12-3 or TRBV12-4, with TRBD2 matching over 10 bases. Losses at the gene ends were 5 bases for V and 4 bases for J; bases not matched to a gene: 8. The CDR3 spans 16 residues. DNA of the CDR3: TGTGCCAGCAGTCCACCGGGACTAGCGAGTTACAATGAGCAGTTCTTC. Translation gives CASSPPGLASYNEQFF.

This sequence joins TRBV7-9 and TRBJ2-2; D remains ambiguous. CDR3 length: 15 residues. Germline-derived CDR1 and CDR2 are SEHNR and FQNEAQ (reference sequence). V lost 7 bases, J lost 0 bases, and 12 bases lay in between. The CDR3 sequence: CASTTDGSNTGELFF. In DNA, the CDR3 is TGTGCCAGCACCACGGACGGATCGAACACCGGGGAGCTGTTTTTT.

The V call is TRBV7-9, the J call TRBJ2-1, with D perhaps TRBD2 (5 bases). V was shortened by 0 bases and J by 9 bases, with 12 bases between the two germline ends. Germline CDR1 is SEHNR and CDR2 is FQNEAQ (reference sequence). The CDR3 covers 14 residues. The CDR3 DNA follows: TGTGCCAGCAGCTTAGCTCCCGGTGAGGGTGAGCAGTTCTTC. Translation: CASSLAPGEGEQFF.

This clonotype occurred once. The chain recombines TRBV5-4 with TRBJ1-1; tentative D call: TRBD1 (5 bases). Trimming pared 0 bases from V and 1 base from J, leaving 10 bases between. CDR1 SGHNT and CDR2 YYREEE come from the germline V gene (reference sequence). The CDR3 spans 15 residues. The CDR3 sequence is CASSLVGRANTEAFF. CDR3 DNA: TGTGCCAGCAGCTTGGTGGGCAGGGCGAACACTGAAGCTTTCTTT. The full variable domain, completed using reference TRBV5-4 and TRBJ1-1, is ETGVTQSPTHLIKTRGQQVTLRCSSQSGHNTVSWYQQALGQGPQFIFQYYREEENGRGNFPPRFSGLQFPNYSSELNVNALELDDSALYLCASSLVGRANTEAFFGQGTRLTVV.

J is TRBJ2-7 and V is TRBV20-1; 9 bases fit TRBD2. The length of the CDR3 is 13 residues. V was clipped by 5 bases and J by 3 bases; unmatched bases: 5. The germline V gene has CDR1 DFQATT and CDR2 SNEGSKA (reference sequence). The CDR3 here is CSARGTSRYEQYF. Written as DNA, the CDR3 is TGCAGTGCTCGGGGGACTAGCCGCTACGAGCAGTACTTC.

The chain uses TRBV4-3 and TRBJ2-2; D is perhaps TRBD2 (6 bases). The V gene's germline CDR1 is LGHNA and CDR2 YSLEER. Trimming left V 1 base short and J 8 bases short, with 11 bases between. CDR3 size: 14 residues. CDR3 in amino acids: CASSQGPGDGELFF. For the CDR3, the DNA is TGCGCCAGCAGCCAAGGACCGGGAGATGGGGAGCTGTTTTTT.

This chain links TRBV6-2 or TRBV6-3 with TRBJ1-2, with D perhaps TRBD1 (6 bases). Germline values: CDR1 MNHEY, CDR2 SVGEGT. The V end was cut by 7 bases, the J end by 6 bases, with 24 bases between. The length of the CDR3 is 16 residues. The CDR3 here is CASTTRGRRIVNGYTF. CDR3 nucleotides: TGTGCCAGCACCACCAGGGGTAGGAGGATTGTAAATGGCTACACCTTC.

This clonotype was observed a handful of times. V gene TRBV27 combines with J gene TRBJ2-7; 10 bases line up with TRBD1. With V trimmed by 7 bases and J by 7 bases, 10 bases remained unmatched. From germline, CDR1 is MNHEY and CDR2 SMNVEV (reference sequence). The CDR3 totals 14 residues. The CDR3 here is CASTLTGGQGEQYF. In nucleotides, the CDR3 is TGTGCCAGCACCTTGACAGGGGGCCAGGGTGAGCAGTACTTC.

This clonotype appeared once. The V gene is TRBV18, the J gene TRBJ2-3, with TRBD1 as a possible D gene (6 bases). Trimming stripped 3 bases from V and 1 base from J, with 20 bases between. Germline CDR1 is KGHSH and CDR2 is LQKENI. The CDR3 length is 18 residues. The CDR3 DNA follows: TGTGCCAGCTCACCCGGCCCGACAGGTTATGCGCGCACAGATACGCAGTATTTT. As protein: CASSPGPTGYARTDTQYF. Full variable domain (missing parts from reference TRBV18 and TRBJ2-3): NAGVMQNPRHLVRRRGQEARLRCSPMKGHSHVYWYRQLPEEGLKFMVYLQKENIIDESGMPKERFSAEFPKEGPSILRIQQVVRGDSAAYFCASSPGPTGYARTDTQYFGPGTRLTVL.

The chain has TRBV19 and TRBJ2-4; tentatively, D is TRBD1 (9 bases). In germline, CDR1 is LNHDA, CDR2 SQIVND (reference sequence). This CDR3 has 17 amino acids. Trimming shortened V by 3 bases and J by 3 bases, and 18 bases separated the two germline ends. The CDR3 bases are TGTGCCAGTAGTATCGCAATAGCGGGACAGGGCAAAAACATTCAGTACTTC. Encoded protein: CASSIAIAGQGKNIQYF.

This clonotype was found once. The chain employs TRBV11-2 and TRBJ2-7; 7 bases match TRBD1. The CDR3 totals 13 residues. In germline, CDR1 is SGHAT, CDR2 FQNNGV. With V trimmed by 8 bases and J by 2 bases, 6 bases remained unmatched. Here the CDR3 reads CASEQGPAYEQYF. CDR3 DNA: TGTGCCAGCGAACAGGGGCCTGCCTACGAGCAGTACTTC.

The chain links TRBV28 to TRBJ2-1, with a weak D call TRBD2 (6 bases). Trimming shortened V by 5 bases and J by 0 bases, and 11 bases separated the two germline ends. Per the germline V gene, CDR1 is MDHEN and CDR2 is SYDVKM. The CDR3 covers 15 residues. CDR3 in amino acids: CASSQSGSSYNEQFF. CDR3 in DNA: TGTGCCAGCAGTCAGTCCGGGAGCTCCTACAATGAGCAGTTCTTC.

Here the CDR3 reads CASSSLYRRGRNQPQHF. Written as DNA, the CDR3 is TGTGCCAGCAGCTCCCTATATAGGCGGGGAAGAAATCAGCCCCAGCATTTT. The chain uses TRBV7-8 and TRBJ1-5; no definite D call. The germline V gene encodes CDR1 SGHVS and CDR2 FQNEAQ. The CDR3 is 17 residues long. The V and J ends lost 4 bases and 4 bases respectively, with 20 bases between them.

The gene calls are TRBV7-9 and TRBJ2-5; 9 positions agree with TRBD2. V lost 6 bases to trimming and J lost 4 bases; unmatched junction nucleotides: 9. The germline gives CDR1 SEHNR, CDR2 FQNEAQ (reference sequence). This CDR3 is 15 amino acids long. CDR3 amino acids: CASSSPGTSRETQYF. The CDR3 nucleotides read TGTGCCAGCAGTTCCCCCGGGACTAGCAGAGAGACCCAGTACTTC.

The CDR3 reads CSVDRAETQYF. CDR3 DNA sequence: TGCAGCGTTGACAGAGCAGAGACCCAGTACTTC. The gene calls are TRBV29-1 and TRBJ2-5; D not certain. V dropped 3 bases and J dropped 4 bases, with 6 bases sitting between them. Germline-derived CDR1 and CDR2 are SQVTM and ANQGSEA. The CDR3 runs 11 residues.

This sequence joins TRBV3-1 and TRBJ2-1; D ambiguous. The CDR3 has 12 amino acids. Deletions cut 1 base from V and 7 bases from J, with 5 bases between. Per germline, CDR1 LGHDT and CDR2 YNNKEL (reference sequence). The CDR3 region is CASSQVRNEQFF. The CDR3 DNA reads TGTGCCAGCAGCCAAGTCCGAAATGAGCAGTTCTTC.